This is a list of T cell receptor beta chains from one sample in a study of blood T cell repertoires in COVID-19. Sequenced by immunoSEQ multiplex PCR; TCRdb stores in-frame clones only, minus some. The profile covers around 310,000 clones, with around 87% appearing a single time and about 1% taken by the ten largest. Input material: peripheral blood. The receptors were sampled from a woman aged 40 to 50 with COVID-19, enrolled during active disease. Each CDR3 is given with its conserved first and last residue. A D gene is named only where the DNA matches it firmly.

J: TRBJ1-6; D: TRBD1; V: TRBV27; DNA: TGTGCCAGCAGTTTGTGGGACAGAATTAATTCACCCCTCCACTTT; CDR3: CASSLWDRINSPLHF
J: TRBJ2-7; D: -; V: TRBV3-1/TRBV3-2; DNA: TGTGCCAGCAGCCAAGATGAGGGCGGCGGCGAGCAGTACTTC; CDR3: CASSQDEGGGEQYF
J: TRBJ2-3; D: TRBD2; V: TRBV20-1; DNA: TGCAGTGCTAGTTCGGCTAGCGGAATCACAGATACGCAGTATTTT; CDR3: CSASSASGITDTQYF
J: TRBJ2-1; D: TRBD2; V: TRBV28; DNA: TGTGCCAGCAGTTTAGCGGGCATTGGGCTAGCGGGGACCTACAATGAGCAGTTCTTC; CDR3: CASSLAGIGLAGTYNEQFF
J: TRBJ2-7; D: -; V: TRBV7-2; DNA: TGTGCCAGCAGCTTAGATATAGGGAGCTCCTACGAGCAGTACTTC; CDR3: CASSLDIGSSYEQYF
J: TRBJ2-7; D: TRBD2; V: TRBV5-1; DNA: TGCGCCAGCAGCAACCCTAGCGGGGGGGCGGAGCAGTACTTC; CDR3: CASSNPSGGAEQYF
J: TRBJ1-1; D: -; V: TRBV27; DNA: TGTGCCAGCAGTCCTATTGGTCGGGAAGGGACTGAAGCTTTCTTT; CDR3: CASSPIGREGTEAFF
J: TRBJ1-1; D: -; V: TRBV29-1; DNA: TGCAGCTTCAACAGGGACATGAACACTGAAGCTTTCTTT; CDR3: CSFNRDMNTEAFF
J: TRBJ1-4; D: -; V: TRBV7-9; DNA: TGTGCCAGCAGCCCGAGGGCAGCACGAGGGGAAAAACTGTTTTTT; CDR3: CASSPRAARGEKLFF
J: TRBJ2-5; D: -; V: TRBV19; DNA: TGTGCCAGTAGTTCCAGGGGAATCGAGACCCAGTACTTC; CDR3: CASSSRGIETQYF